This TCR beta chain was recovered during a study of OX40 agonist ivuxolimab in advanced cancers. This table comes from immunoSEQ multiplex PCR, and its TCRdb copy is limited to in-frame clones, with some not included. The sample contains approximately 81,000 clones, about 85% of which appear only once. Trimming cost V 5 bases and J 0 bases; bases outside gene matches: 17. The CDR3 has 20 amino acids. Germline loops: CDR1 LNHDA, CDR2 SQIVND (reference sequence). The source of this sequence is an adult with an advanced solid tumor such as melanoma, head and neck, liver or kidney cancer. This chain links TRBV19 with TRBJ1-3, with 9 bases aligning to TRBD1. The source material was CD4+ or CD8+ T cells sorted from blood, sampled in a trial of the OX40 agonist ivuxolimab. CDR3 sequence (DNA): TGTGCCAGTAGTGGGTATCCGGGACAGGGCCATTCATTCTCTGGAAACACCATATATTTT. Translating it yields CASSGYPGQGHSFSGNTIYF. Variable domain in full (rest from reference TRBV19 and TRBJ1-3): DGGITQSPKYLFRKEGQNVTLSCEQNLNHDAMYWYRQDPGQGLRLIYYSQIVNDFQKGDIAEGYSVSREKKESFPLTVTSAQKNPTAFYLCASSGYPGQGHSFSGNTIYFGEGSWLTVV.